The entry that follows covers one T cell receptor (beta chain) sequence. Its antigen is currently not known. No base quality values were provided; no much bigger clone lies one nucleotide off. Using the deep immunoSEQ assay, TCR CDR3 regions were amplified from genomic DNA by multiplex PCR. Genomic DNA extracted from each cell subset was distributed evenly over all wells of several immunoSEQ 96-well plates, and each plate served as one replicate. For sorted subsets, around 200 ng genomic DNA, equal to about 30,000 T cell genomes, was loaded into each replicate PCR. Purified libraries were quantified with a Qubit 3.0 fluorometer, sized on a Bioanalyzer 2100, and re-quantified with the KAPA Library Quantification kit. Each immunoSEQ 96-well plate was sequenced on its own single-read 150-cycle Illumina NextSeq 550 flow cell. On the study's bioinformatics: Because the immunoSEQ output included only junctional sequences and no quality scores, the filtering could not be the same as the filtering used for full-length reads. To assign V/J genes and CDR3, sequences were annotated using PyIR, a Python wrapper for IgBLAST v1.9, with IMGT germline references. Any read was removed if the V/J assignment was weak (E-value above 1e-6), the CDR3 was missing, or the read contained stop codons, out-of-frame junctions, or ambiguous translated residues. V3J clonotypes were defined as sequences sharing an identical inferred V gene, J gene, and CDR3 amino acid sequence. Percentage overlap between repertoires was calculated by dividing the number of shared unique clonotypes by the size of the smaller repertoire. Richness of each repertoire was evaluated using RTK rarefaction, the Chao1 estimator, and Recon v2.1 estimates of unobserved clonotypes. OLGA was used to compute generation probabilities for all TCRbeta clonotypes that the gDNA method yielded from a few donors. Drawn from immuneACCESS, this table holds only the in-frame rearrangements with V and J called that TCRdb kept. Clones are partly lost; checked studies trace under half to an unresolved V gene and leave the rest unexplained. The V and J calls and clone size were taken over from that table, and D and trimming were inferred from the DNA. The sample profile shows approximately 640,000 clones; 90% of them were found once. The top ten clonotypes cover about 33% of the sample.

These data come from a study of shared clonotypes between healthy human individuals (dated by TCRdb to between 2020 and 2021). At the level of the whole study: The cohort included three men and a couple of women between 18 and 49 years of age. For each donor, CD4 naive and CD4 memory were each given three plates, CD8 naive was given two plates, and CD8 memory was given one plate. The study deeply sequenced blood TCR repertoires of about 5 healthy adults to estimate repertoire size and the extent of clonotype sharing between individuals. To increase sequencing depth and limit assay-specific biases, TCR repertoire library preparation and sequencing were carried out by different laboratories using diverse techniques. Leukapheresis yielded between about 0.9 and 8.9 billion PBMCs per donor.

Donors were healthy HIV-negative adults with no recently reported acute infections or vaccinations. Every donor was a Caucasian adult residing in Nashville, Tennessee, USA. The CD8 memory samples were a combination of magnetically selected CD45RO+ cells and CCR7-negative CD45RA+ effector memory (TemRA) cells. Blood was collected by leukapheresis, and PBMCs were isolated by Ficoll-Histopaque density gradient centrifugation and then cryopreserved in liquid nitrogen vapor phase. Analytical flow cytometry was used to check the purity and quantity of every magnetically sorted T cell population. Genomic DNA was isolated from each sorted fraction and quantified by UV absorbance on a Nanodrop 2000c. Findings and caveats that apply to the study as a whole: Estimated clonotype richness was generally larger for naive than for memory subsets. Compared with non-shared clonotypes, the clonotypes found in all four sorted-subset donors had higher generation probabilities. Only blood was sampled, and tissue TCR repertoires likely differ from those in blood. Rarefaction of sorted-subset datasets indicated incomplete sequencing despite the large sequencing depth. Based on pairwise subsampling, the degree of clonotype sharing among donors was expected to be affected by sequencing depth. Because the study included only a small number of donors, the genetic and exposure-history diversity represented was limited. About 5% of naive CD4, roughly 3.5% of naive CD8, approximately 2% of memory CD4, and about 0.4% of memory CD8 clonotypes were shared across several donors.

The sequenced sample was memory CD8+ T cells from PBMCs. This sample's cell subset or site label indicates: CD45RO+ cells pooled with CCR7-negative TemRA cells. The sequence was collected from a man between 18 and 29 years old in good health. Some clones in this sample may be carry-over from other donors' samples.

The nucleotides are TGTGCCAGCAGCCCCGAGCAGGGAAGGAAAGGCTACACCTTC. Its protein reads: CASSPEQGRKGYTF. This sequence uses TRBV9 and TRBJ1-2; the D gene is possibly TRBD1, with 5 bases matching. Trimming at the junction amounts to 4 bases on V and 8 bases on J, and the germline ends lie 18 bases apart. From a lookup of the germline V gene, CDR1 and CDR2 are SGDLS and YYNGEE. Measured from the cysteine to the phenylalanine, the CDR3 is 14 residues long. The kept DNA is CDR3 alone, 42 bases in frame from the first base.